Below are 15 T cell receptor beta chains sequenced from a single sample in a study of OX40 agonist ivuxolimab in advanced cancers. Profiling relied on immunoSEQ multiplex PCR, and the TCRdb table lists in-frame clones only, not all of them. The table lists approximately 100,000 clones, 70% to 90% of them singletons, with about 4.1% in the top ten. The material was CD4+ or CD8+ T cells sorted from blood, obtained in a trial of the OX40 agonist ivuxolimab. The receptors were sampled from an adult with an advanced solid tumor such as melanoma, head and neck, liver or kidney cancer.

This clone has a single count. The chain employs TRBV6-5 and TRBJ2-5; a weak D match, TRBD2 (6 bases). CDR1 and CDR2 from the germline V gene are MNHEY and SVGAGI. V shed 0 bases and J shed 5 bases, with 13 bases lying between them. There are 15 residues in the CDR3. CDR3 region: CASSYSGGSVETQYF. The CDR3 DNA is TGTGCCAGCAGTTACTCCGGGGGTTCTGTTGAGACCCAGTACTTC.

This chain uses TRBV14 with TRBJ2-1; maybe TRBD2 (6 bases). Trimming took 6 bases from V and 0 from J, leaving 18 bases between them. Per germline, CDR1 SGHDN and CDR2 FVKESK. The length of the CDR3 is 17 residues. The DNA for the CDR3 is TGTGCCAGCAGAACCACTAGCAGCGGAAGCTCCTACAATGAGCAGTTCTTC. Residues: CASRTTSSGSSYNEQFF.

V is TRBV6-1 and J is TRBJ2-5; possibly TRBD2 for D (5 bases). This CDR3 comprises 14 residues. Germline assignment: CDR1 MNHNS and CDR2 SASEGT. Trimming took off 6 bases at V and 3 bases at J, with 14 bases between the two ends. The CDR3 is CASRDPGTEETQYF. In nucleotides, the CDR3 is TGTGCCAGCAGGGATCCGGGAACCGAAGAGACCCAGTACTTC.

The genes are TRBV12-5 and TRBJ1-5; D gene uncertain. V lost 6 bases and J 7 bases, leaving 16 bases between the germline ends. The CDR3 length is 14 residues. Germline loops: CDR1 LGHNT, CDR2 FRNRAP. This CDR3 reads CASGYTDLGQPQHF. The CDR3 DNA follows: TGTGCTAGTGGCTACACGGACCTAGGGCAGCCCCAGCATTTT.

The gene calls are TRBV28 and TRBJ2-1; 9 bases are a match to TRBD1. The V and J ends lost 6 bases and 4 bases, in that order; junction bases with no gene match: 7. The CDR3 totals 15 residues. Looked up from germline, CDR1 is MDHEN and CDR2 is SYDVKM. The CDR3 DNA reads TGTGCCAGCAGCAGAACGACAGGGGGATACAATGAGCAGTTCTTC. Translation gives CASSRTTGGYNEQFF. Supplemented by reference TRBV28 and TRBJ2-1, the full variable domain reads DVKVTQSSRYLVKRTGEKVFLECVQDMDHENMFWYRQDPGLGLRLIYFSYDVKMKEKGDIPEGYSVSREKKERFSLILESASTNQTSMYLCASSRTTGGYNEQFFGPGTRLTVL.

The chain recombines TRBV5-1 with TRBJ2-7; maybe TRBD1 (7 bases). Germline V gives CDR1 SGHRS, CDR2 YFSETQ. V was shortened by 0 bases and J by 4 bases, with 14 bases between the two germline ends. The CDR3 contains 15 residues. CDR3 nucleotide sequence: TGCGCCAGCAGCTTGGACGGCCAGGGGGGTTACGAGCAGTACTTC. Amino acids: CASSLDGQGGYEQYF.

This clone was counted once. The rearrangement links TRBV30 to TRBJ1-4; D is unresolved. The CDR3 is 15 amino acids. V shed 4 bases and J shed 0 bases, with 12 bases lying between them. Germline CDR1 GTSNPN, CDR2 SVGIG (reference sequence). The CDR3 DNA reads as TGTGCCTGGACGGACTCTCCTGCAACTAATGAAAAACTGTTTTTT. Translated, it gives CAWTDSPATNEKLFF.

The count of this clone is one. This chain uses TRBV5-1 with TRBJ1-3; D ambiguous. Trimming shortened V by 2 bases and J by 0 bases, and 12 bases separated the two germline ends. The CDR3 spans 16 residues. The germline V gene has CDR1 SGHRS and CDR2 YFSETQ. CDR3 bases: TGCGCCAGCAGCTTAGGGCCACCGAGCTCTGGAAACACCATATATTTT. It encodes CASSLGPPSSGNTIYF.

The J gene is TRBJ2-3, the V gene TRBV28; TRBD2 aligns across 8 bases. CDR3 length equals 16 residues. CDR1 is MDHEN and CDR2 is SYDVKM in the germline V gene. Losses at the gene ends were 3 bases for V and 4 bases for J; bases not matched to a gene: 9. The CDR3 region has the DNA TGTGCCAGCAGTTTCCCCCGGCCCGGGGGGGCAGATACGCAGTATTTT. Its protein is CASSFPRPGGADTQYF.

V usage is TRBV18 and J usage is TRBJ2-5; tentatively, D is TRBD2 (6 bases). This CDR3 region has 18 residues. In germline, CDR1 is KGHSH, CDR2 LQKENI. Trimming shortened V by 3 bases and J by 0 bases, and 20 bases separated the two germline ends. CDR3 bases: TGTGCCAGCTCACCCGGTGCGTTGGGACTGCTGTACCAAGAGACCCAGTACTTC. Protein product: CASSPGALGLLYQETQYF. The whole variable domain, filled in from reference TRBV18 and TRBJ2-5, reads NAGVMQNPRHLVRRRGQEARLRCSPMKGHSHVYWYRQLPEEGLKFMVYLQKENIIDESGMPKERFSAEFPKEGPSILRIQQVVRGDSAAYFCASSPGALGLLYQETQYFGPGTRLLVL.

The chain has TRBV2 and TRBJ2-7; D might be TRBD2 (5 bases). CDR3 length: 14 residues. Trimming pared 7 bases from V and 1 base from J, leaving 14 bases between. Germline values: CDR1 SNHLY, CDR2 FYNNEI. For the CDR3, the DNA is TGTGCCAGCACCGCCAGGACTGAATCCTACGAGCAGTACTTC. Residues: CASTARTESYEQYF. The complete variable domain, with remaining parts taken from reference TRBV2 and TRBJ2-7, reads EPEVTQTPSHQVTQMGQEVILRCVPISNHLYFYWYRQILGQKVEFLVSFYNNEISEKSEIFDDQFSVERPDGSNFTLKIRSTKLEDSAMYFCASTARTESYEQYFGPGTRLTVT.

V usage is TRBV6-5 and J usage is TRBJ2-5; maybe TRBD1 (5 bases). This CDR3 region has 14 residues. Germline-derived CDR1 and CDR2 are MNHEY and SVGAGI. V was clipped by 6 bases and J by 5 bases, with 16 bases between them. DNA for the CDR3: TGTGCCAGCAGCGGTGTGGGGCCTCGGGAGACCCAGTACTTC. Its translation is CASSGVGPRETQYF.

The CDR3 coding sequence is TGTGCCAGCAGTGGACCCATTGAGCAGTTCTTC. Its translation is CASSGPIEQFF. This rearrangement joins TRBV27 to TRBJ2-1; D ambiguous. V dropped 5 bases and J dropped 9 bases, with 8 bases sitting between them. Germline V gives CDR1 MNHEY, CDR2 SMNVEV (reference sequence). The CDR3 totals 11 residues.

This chain links TRBV27 with TRBJ2-3; D is uncertain. Per germline, CDR1 MNHEY and CDR2 SMNVEV (reference sequence). The V end lost 2 bases, the J end lost 2 bases, and 11 bases lay between the germline ends. The CDR3 sequence is 15 residues long. The CDR3 DNA sequence: TGTGCCAGCAGTTTAGGTGTGACCTTCACAGATACGCAGTATTTT. This translates into CASSLGVTFTDTQYF.

The J gene is TRBJ2-5, the V gene TRBV27; a weak D match, TRBD2 (5 bases). Germline V lookup: CDR1 MNHEY, CDR2 SMNVEV (reference sequence). With 4 bases removed from V and 3 bases from J, the gap between germline ends came to 9 bases. CDR3 length: 13 residues. CDR3: CASSYSGKETQYF. The CDR3 DNA is TGTGCCAGCAGTTATTCCGGGAAAGAGACCCAGTACTTC.